The source of this TCR beta chain is a study of cytomegalovirus exposure and HLA in healthy donors. Turning to the study itself: Roughly 80 million unique TCRs from HLA-typed donors made up an early data release.

The PCR contained 60 Vbeta and 13 Jbeta primers. Profiling relied on immunoSEQ multiplex PCR, and the TCRdb table lists in-frame clones only, not all of them. The sample carries approximately 150,000 clones, around four fifths recorded once. Per germline, CDR1 SGHDT and CDR2 YYEEEE. V gave up 4 bases and J gave up 0 bases, with 9 bases separating them. The CDR3 covers 14 residues. Points on this clone: The antigen remains undetermined.

Points from the study as a whole: Later, TCR association rates were found to vary by HLA locus, highest for DRB1 and lowest for HLA-C. Roughly even sequencing depth across donors was the assumption behind the presence/absence analyses. Among TCR beta chains, those listed as cytomegalovirus-associated numbered some 170.

Sequenced: PBMCs. The J gene is TRBJ2-3, the V gene TRBV5-6; D gene uncertain. This clonotype was sampled from a man aged 45-60 years in good health and CMV-seropositive. As DNA, the CDR3 is TGTGCCAGCAGCACGGGTCCCAGCACAGATACGCAGTATTTT. It encodes CASSTGPSTDTQYF.